Listed here are 20 T cell receptor beta chains from one sample, sequenced in a study of shared clonotypes between healthy human individuals (dated by TCRdb to about 2020). The library came from the immunoSEQ multiplex PCR assay. In TCRdb, the immuneACCESS table is reduced to in-frame sequences with V and J assigned. These tables do not hold every clone; where another copy was compared, an unresolved V gene accounts for under half, and the others remain unexplained. Counted in this sample were about 580,000 clones; about 98% of them appeared once. 0.3% of the sample goes to the ten largest clones. For the CD8 naive samples, CD45RO-negative cells were positively selected for CCR7, yielding a CD45RA+CCR7+ population from which TemRA cells were excluded. The sequenced sample was naive CD8+ T cells sorted from blood. The cell subset or site label corresponds to: CD45RA+CCR7+. The receptors derive from a man aged 25 to 40 in good health.

Only a few counts were recorded for this clone. V is TRBV7-8 and J is TRBJ2-1; perhaps TRBD2 as D (6 bases). This CDR3 comprises 16 residues. V shed 2 bases and J shed 0 bases, with 11 bases lying between them. From germline, CDR1 is SGHVS and CDR2 FQNEAQ. The CDR3 DNA sequence: TGTGCCAGCAGCTTATCCGTAGCGGACTCCTACAATGAGCAGTTCTTC. Translating it yields CASSLSVADSYNEQFF.

The chain carries TRBV7-8 and TRBJ2-7; no firm D call. Looked up from germline, CDR1 is SGHVS and CDR2 is FQNEAQ. CDR3 length equals 11 residues. Between the trimmed V and J ends, which lost 4 bases and 2 bases, there was a span of 3 bases. CDR3 coding DNA: TGTGCCAGCAGCTCCACCTACGAGCAGTACTTC. Translation gives CASSSTYEQYF.

The chain has TRBV6-5 and TRBJ2-3, with D perhaps assigned TRBD1 or TRBD2 (5 bases each). V was cut by 2 bases and J by 1 base, with 7 bases left in between. Germline values: CDR1 MNHEY, CDR2 SVGAGI. CDR3 length equals 14 residues. This CDR3 is CASSYMGGTDTQYF. The CDR3 DNA reads as TGTGCCAGCAGTTACATGGGGGGCACAGATACGCAGTATTTT.

The gene calls are TRBV11-2 and TRBJ2-1; 7 bases align to TRBD2. Losses at the gene ends were 5 bases for V and 14 bases for J; bases not matched to a gene: 12. This CDR3 comprises 13 residues. Per germline, CDR1 SGHAT and CDR2 FQNNGV. The CDR3, as DNA: TGTGCCAGCAGCCCCGCCAGGCTAGCGGAAAAGTTCTTC. Amino acid sequence: CASSPARLAEKFF.

This rearrangement joins TRBV7-9 to TRBJ2-1; 8 bases line up with TRBD2. The CDR3 has 17 residues. Unmatched junction bases numbered 11, after V lost 4 bases and J lost 3 bases. The germline CDR1 and CDR2 sequences are SEHNR and FQNEAQ (reference sequence). The CDR3 coding sequence is TGTGCCAGCAGCTCTACCCTTAGCGGGGACGTCTACAATGAGCAGTTCTTC. This gives the protein CASSSTLSGDVYNEQFF.

This clone was detected only once. The J gene is TRBJ2-5, the V gene TRBV6-5; no firm D call. The CDR3 has 13 amino acids. The ends were cut back, 0 bases at V and 5 bases at J, with 7 bases in the middle. Germline lookup yields CDR1 MNHEY and CDR2 SVGAGI. The CDR3 region has the DNA TGTGCCAGCAGTTACTCGAAGGTTGAGACCCAGTACTTC. Amino acids: CASSYSKVETQYF.

The V gene is TRBV7-8, the J gene TRBJ1-2; TRBD1 might be the D (6 bases). The CDR3 is made up of 12 amino acids. Germline V lookup: CDR1 SGHVS, CDR2 FQNEAQ. With 4 bases removed from V and 8 bases from J, the gap between germline ends came to 11 bases. The CDR3 reads CASSSDRLGYTF. The CDR3 DNA reads TGTGCCAGCAGCTCAGACAGGTTGGGCTACACCTTC.

The V call is TRBV7-3, the J call TRBJ2-1; D might be TRBD2 (5 bases). Between the trimmed V and J ends, which lost 5 bases and 0 bases, there was a span of 11 bases. CDR3 length: 15 residues. Germline V lookup: CDR1 SGHTA, CDR2 FQGTGA. The CDR3 bases are TGTGCCAGCAGCCATAGCGAGAGCTCCTACAATGAGCAGTTCTTC. This translates into CASSHSESSYNEQFF.

This chain connects TRBV28 to TRBJ1-1; perhaps TRBD1 as D (6 bases). Trimming removed 5 bases from V and 8 bases from J, with 18 bases in between. CDR3 length equals 14 residues. Germline V gives CDR1 MDHEN, CDR2 SYDVKM. CDR3 residues: CASSLGQGLWEAFF. In DNA form, the CDR3 reads TGTGCCAGCAGTCTCGGGCAGGGGTTATGGGAAGCTTTCTTT. Together with reference TRBV28 and TRBJ1-1, the CDR3 gives the full variable domain: DVKVTQSSRYLVKRTGEKVFLECVQDMDHENMFWYRQDPGLGLRLIYFSYDVKMKEKGDIPEGYSVSREKKERFSLILESASTNQTSMYLCASSLGQGLWEAFFGQGTRLTVV.

The chain links TRBV29-1 to TRBJ1-4; D ambiguous. Trimming pared 2 bases from V and 8 bases from J, leaving 15 bases between. Germline values: CDR1 SQVTM, CDR2 ANQGSEA. There are 14 residues in the CDR3. The CDR3 DNA reads as TGCAGCGTTGAACAGGCGGGAGAAGGGGAAAAACTGTTTTTT. It encodes CSVEQAGEGEKLFF. The full variable domain, its missing parts supplied by reference TRBV29-1 and TRBJ1-4, is SAVISQKPSRDICQRGTSLTIQCQVDSQVTMMFWYRQQPGQSLTLIATANQGSEATYESGFVIDKFPISRPNLTFSTLTVSNMSPEDSSIYLCSVEQAGEGEKLFFGSGTQLSVL.

V usage is TRBV5-4 and J usage is TRBJ2-7; D is perhaps TRBD1 (5 bases). V lost 0 bases and J lost 5, with 12 bases in between. Germline V gene lookup returns CDR1 SGHNT and CDR2 YYREEE (reference sequence). The CDR3 extends over 14 amino acids. The CDR3 DNA reads TGTGCCAGCAGCTTGGCGAAAGACAGAGACGAGCAGTACTTC. Its protein product is CASSLAKDRDEQYF.

The chain is built from TRBV2 and TRBJ2-1; 7 bases fit TRBD2. This CDR3 has 13 amino acids. V lost 11 bases and J lost 5; bases outside the gene matches: 9. Germline lookup yields CDR1 SNHLY and CDR2 FYNNEI. Written as DNA, the CDR3 is TGTGCCCTCCCCGGGAGGCTGGACAATGAGCAGTTCTTC. It yields the protein CALPGRLDNEQFF.

V gene TRBV5-1 combines with J gene TRBJ2-1, with 7 positions matching TRBD2. Germline V gene lookup returns CDR1 SGHRS and CDR2 YFSETQ. This CDR3 spans 15 amino acids. V shed 6 bases and J 2 bases; nucleotides not matched to a gene: 8. The DNA of the CDR3 is TGCGCCAGCAATATAGAGGGAGGGCCCTACAATGAGCAGTTCTTC. Translation: CASNIEGGPYNEQFF.

CDR3: CASSSPGNTEAFF. CDR3 DNA: TGTGCCAGTAGTAGTCCTGGGAACACTGAAGCTTTCTTT. The chain carries TRBV19 and TRBJ1-1; D gene uncertain. V lost 4 bases and J lost 1, with 7 bases in between. CDR1 and CDR2 from the germline V gene are LNHDA and SQIVND (reference sequence). The CDR3 consists of 13 residues.

This chain connects TRBV29-1 to TRBJ1-2; a weak D match, TRBD1 (5 bases). There are 13 residues in the CDR3. Trimming cost V 2 bases and J 9 bases, with 16 bases left between them. Germline CDR1 is SQVTM and CDR2 is ANQGSEA. The CDR3, as DNA: TGCAGCGTTGAAATTAGGGGCGAGGATCGCTACACCTTC. Its translation is CSVEIRGEDRYTF.

The chain is built from TRBV6-5 and TRBJ2-7, with 14 nucleotides matching TRBD2. The CDR3 runs to 15 residues. The germline gives CDR1 MNHEY, CDR2 SVGAGI. V trimming: 5 bases; J trimming: 7 bases; junction bases outside the gene matches: 7. CDR3 sequence: CASSLGTSGSQEQYF. The DNA for the CDR3 is TGTGCCAGCAGTCTTGGGACTAGCGGGAGCCAGGAGCAGTACTTC.

The V call is TRBV20-1, the J call TRBJ1-2; TRBD1 might be the D (5 bases). Trimming pared 6 bases from V and 5 bases from J, leaving 10 bases between. This CDR3 region has 11 residues. Germline CDR1 DFQATT, CDR2 SNEGSKA (reference sequence). Here the CDR3 DNA reads TGCAGTGCGACAGAGGAATATGGCTACACCTTC. Protein: CSATEEYGYTF.

V and J are TRBV7-2 and TRBJ2-1; D is unclear. V lost 10 bases and J 4 bases, leaving 8 bases between the germline ends. The CDR3 sequence is 11 residues long. CDR1 is SGHTA and CDR2 is FQGNSA in the germline V gene. The CDR3 DNA reads TGTGCCACTTCCTTATACAATGAGCAGTTCTTC. Amino acids: CATSLYNEQFF.

V and J are TRBV11-3 and TRBJ2-3; TRBD2 matches at 11 bases. Per the germline V gene, CDR1 is SGHNT and CDR2 is YENEEA. This CDR3 is 17 amino acids long. After removal of 5 bases from V and 4 bases from J, the junction contained 11 bases not matched to a gene. CDR3 residues: CASSPGVAGGPADTQYF. CDR3 bases: TGTGCCAGCAGCCCGGGGGTAGCGGGAGGGCCAGCAGATACGCAGTATTTT.

V usage is TRBV27 and J usage is TRBJ2-7, with D unclear. Germline V gives CDR1 MNHEY, CDR2 SMNVEV (reference sequence). V lost 2 bases and J lost 2, with 13 bases in between. The CDR3 has 15 residues. This CDR3 reads CASSLVAKNPYEQYF. The CDR3 DNA reads as TGTGCCAGCAGTTTAGTGGCAAAAAACCCCTACGAGCAGTACTTC.